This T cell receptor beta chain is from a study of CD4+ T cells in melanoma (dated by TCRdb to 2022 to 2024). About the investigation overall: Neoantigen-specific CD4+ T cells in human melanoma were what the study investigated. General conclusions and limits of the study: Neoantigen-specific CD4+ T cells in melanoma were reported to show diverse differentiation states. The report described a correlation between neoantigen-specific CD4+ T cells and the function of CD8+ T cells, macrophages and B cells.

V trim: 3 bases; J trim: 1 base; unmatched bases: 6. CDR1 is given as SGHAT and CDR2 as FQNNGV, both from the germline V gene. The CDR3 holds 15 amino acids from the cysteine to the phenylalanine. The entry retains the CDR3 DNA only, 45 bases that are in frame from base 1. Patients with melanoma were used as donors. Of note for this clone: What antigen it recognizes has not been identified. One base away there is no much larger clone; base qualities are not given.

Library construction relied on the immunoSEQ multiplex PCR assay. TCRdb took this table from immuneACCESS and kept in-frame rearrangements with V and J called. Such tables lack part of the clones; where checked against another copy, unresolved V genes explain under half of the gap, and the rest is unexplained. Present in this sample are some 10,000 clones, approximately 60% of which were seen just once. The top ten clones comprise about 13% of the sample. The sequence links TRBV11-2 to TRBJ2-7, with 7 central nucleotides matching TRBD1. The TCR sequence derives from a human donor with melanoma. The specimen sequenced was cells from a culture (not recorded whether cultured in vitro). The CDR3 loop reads CASSFPGTASYEQYF. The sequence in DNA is TGTGCCAGCAGCTTCCCCGGGACAGCGTCCTACGAGCAGTACTTC.